The present T cell receptor (beta chain) was sequenced within a study of CD8 T cells in Susac syndrome. When the RNA was reverse transcribed, random hexamers were used with an input of roughly 0.5 to 1 ug. MiXCR, run by TCRdb on the immunoSEQ multiplex PCR reads, gives a single entry per CDR3 protein. The table has about 210,000 distinct CDR3 sequences, around 95% seen once. This CDR3 is built from 16 residues. Unmatched junction bases numbered 13, after V lost 8 bases and J lost 6 bases. The germline CDR1 and CDR2 sequences are MNHEY and SMNVEV (reference sequence). The sample consisted of CD4+ T cells from PBMCs. This sequence joins TRBV27 and TRBJ2-1; 10 nucleotides agree with TRBD1. The sequence came from a human donor with multiple sclerosis. DNA of the CDR3: TGTGCCAGCGGGTCTTGGTTGGGACAGGGGATCAATGAGCAGTTCTTC. Amino acid sequence: CASGSWLGQGINEQFF.